This section outlines one TCR beta chain sequence together with its context. Which antigen it targets is not known. No much larger clone is present one base from it, and per-base qualities are unavailable. The cysteine opens and the phenylalanine closes a CDR3 of 16 amino acids. Left in the record is the CDR3 DNA by itself, 48 bases read in frame from the first base. The junction shows trimming of 4 bases on V and 0 bases on J, and the gene matches do not reach 7 bases of it. CDR1 and CDR2 are drawn from the germline V gene: SGHRS, YFSETQ. This entry belongs to a study of blood T cell repertoires in COVID-19 (dated by TCRdb to the early 2020s). As for the study more broadly: Samples covering the acute and convalescent phases of COVID-19 were provided by collaborators in the United States, Italy and Spain. Samples were obtained from the ongoing ImmuneRACE study (first 160 participants) and from approximately 1,200 subjects provided by 6 global collaborators. A freely available public database, intended as a resource for researchers studying the immune response to SARS-CoV-2, is where the repertoires were released. Sample metadata almost always included a de-identified subject ID, COVID-19 status, age in years and sex. The prospective study material was composed of cDNA or gDNA derived from T cells, B-cell-depleted T cells, or PBMCs. Where available, HLA class I and class II types were obtained from metadata supplied by the sample provider rather than from assay-based typing. Deeply sampled blood TCRbeta repertoires from subjects exposed to, actively infected with, or recovered from COVID-19 were included in the dataset. On the study overall, not on this receptor specifically: Clinical and demographic metadata were provided uncurated, with the amount varying by source and participant.

Whole blood was collected in K2EDTA tubes by collaborating institutions according to the institutions' own protocols. For TCRbeta analysis, collaborators shipped samples as frozen whole blood, isolated PBMCs, or DNA extracted from either of those sample types. TCRbeta CDR3 regions were amplified from genomic DNA by means of the immunoSEQ Assay, a bias-controlled multiplex PCR. The paper's processing steps were these. Nucleated cell counts per sample were estimated from amplification of reference gene primers within the assay. Sequence reads were collapsed and filtered to measure the absolute abundance of every unique TCRbeta CDR3 rearrangement. For each sample, productive Simpson clonality was calculated by taking the square root of Simpson's diversity index across productive rearrangements. TCRdb carries this immuneACCESS record with in-frame sequences only. Its versions omit some clonotypes, under half of them owing to an unresolved V gene in the studies checked, with the rest unexplained. That table furnishes V, J and clone size, whereas the DNA furnished D and trimming. In all, the sample holds around 100,000 clones, and over 80% of those were seen once. The ten largest account for roughly 17% of the sample.

Sequences were obtained from peripheral blood. The sequence was obtained from a man aged 50 or older with acute or convalescent COVID-19. This sequence uses TRBV5-1 and TRBJ2-3; 8 of the junction bases match TRBD2. CDR3 reads: CASSPGGGTSTDTQYF. The DNA sequence reads TGCGCCAGCAGCCCGGGAGGGGGGACTAGCACAGATACGCAGTATTTT.